This T cell receptor (beta chain) was sequenced for a study of molecular identifiers for immune sequencing clone quantification. V was clipped by 1 base and J by 3 bases, with 10 bases between them. CDR3 size: 15 residues. From germline, CDR1 is SGHTA and CDR2 FQGNSA. General study results and limits: Jurkat TCR RNA spiked in from one cell could reportedly be detected among around 920,000 naive cells.

To note about this clonotype: Its antigen is still unknown.

Via MiXCR, TCRdb re-called the PCR reads, giving one row per CDR3 protein. The profile shows some 100,000 distinct CDR3 sequences, roughly 19% of them singletons. The sample comprised naive CD8+ T cells from blood, with Jurkat cell RNA spiked in. The subset: FACS-sorted CD8+CD4-CCR7+CD45RA+ naive T cells. The sequence came from a human donor in good health. Some libraries in this study had Jurkat cell RNA spiked in. The chain combines TRBV7-2 with TRBJ2-4; D is possibly TRBD1 or TRBD2 (5 bases each). The CDR3 spells CASSLVGDGKNIQYF. Here the CDR3 DNA reads TGTGCCAGCAGCTTAGTCGGGGACGGCAAAAACATTCAGTACTTC.